A single T cell receptor (beta chain) is shown here with its context. This sample is drawn from a study of shared clonotypes between healthy human individuals. The CDR3 covers 12 residues. Looked up from germline, CDR1 is GTSNPN and CDR2 is SVGIG (reference sequence). V was cut by 5 bases and J by 5 bases, with 12 bases left in between. Data came from immunoSEQ multiplex PCR; TCRdb stores just in-frame clones and leaves some out. The table shows 2,500,000 or so clones, with approximately 92% occurring only once. What was sequenced was naive CD4+ T cells sorted from blood. Subset described: CD45RA+ positively selected. This clonotype was sampled from a man younger than 35 in good health. The V call is TRBV30, the J call TRBJ2-5; D not resolved. DNA of the CDR3: TGTGCCTGGGGGCTGGTAAGGGAGACCCAGTACTTC. Its translation is CAWGLVRETQYF.